This T cell receptor (beta chain) was captured in a study of neurological immune-mediated disorders. This clonotype came up many times. What it binds is not known. Germline V gene lookup returns CDR1 SGHRS and CDR2 YFSETQ. V lost 0 bases, J lost 4 bases, and 11 bases stayed unmatched. CDR3 length equals 17 residues. The cDNA was synthesized by 5'RACE incorporating 10-nucleotide random UMIs. One entry per CDR3 protein, called by TCRdb with MiXCR from the 5' RACE reads. The table has tens of thousands of distinct CDR3 sequences, about 13% seen once. Time point reported: longitudinal time-point 2. 2 million PBMCs stored at -80 C were the source of the unsorted libraries. Findings and limits, study-wide: HTLV-1-associated myelopathy led in TCR clonal expansion, while multiple sclerosis ranked lowest, below healthy controls. Expanded clones shared no CDR3 amino acid sequences across subjects, suggesting private repertoires in all groups.

The V gene is TRBV5-1, the J gene TRBJ2-7; 9 nucleotides align to TRBD2. Sample: PBMCs. The receptor comes from a female donor with HTLV-1-associated myelopathy (HAM/TSP). Here the CDR3 reads CASSLGASGGFSYEQYF. The CDR3 DNA is TGCGCCAGCAGCTTGGGAGCCAGCGGGGGGTTCTCGTACGAGCAGTACTTC.